This T cell receptor beta chain derives from a study of T cells after posttransplantation cyclophosphamide. Study-level results: Donor-recipient repertoire similarity was low at 1-2 months, rising over year one.

As to this clone: Its specificity is not known.

Clones were sequenced by immunoSEQ multiplex PCR, and TCRdb holds only the in-frame ones, with some missing. Counted here are roughly 17,000 clones, around 85% occurring once; the ten biggest clones make up about 29%. Control samples came 1 year after myeloablative marrow transplants with methotrexate plus calcineurin inhibitor. This clonotype was sampled from a female patient aged 18-30 years who received an allogeneic stem cell transplant from an unrelated donor, was CMV-positive, and had acute and chronic GVHD. Part of the T cells may come from the graft donor. Sequences were derived from PBMCs, sampled after allogeneic stem cell transplant with calcineurin inhibitor and methotrexate.

CDR3 DNA: TGTGCCAGCAGCTCAGGACAGCGCCATGAGCAGTTCTTC. Protein: CASSSGQRHEQFF. The rearrangement joins TRBV5-4 to TRBJ2-1, with D possibly matching TRBD1 (6 bases). CDR1 and CDR2 from the germline V gene are SGHNT and YYREEE (reference sequence). Trimming removed 3 bases from V and 8 bases from J, with 12 bases in between. This CDR3 spans 13 amino acids.